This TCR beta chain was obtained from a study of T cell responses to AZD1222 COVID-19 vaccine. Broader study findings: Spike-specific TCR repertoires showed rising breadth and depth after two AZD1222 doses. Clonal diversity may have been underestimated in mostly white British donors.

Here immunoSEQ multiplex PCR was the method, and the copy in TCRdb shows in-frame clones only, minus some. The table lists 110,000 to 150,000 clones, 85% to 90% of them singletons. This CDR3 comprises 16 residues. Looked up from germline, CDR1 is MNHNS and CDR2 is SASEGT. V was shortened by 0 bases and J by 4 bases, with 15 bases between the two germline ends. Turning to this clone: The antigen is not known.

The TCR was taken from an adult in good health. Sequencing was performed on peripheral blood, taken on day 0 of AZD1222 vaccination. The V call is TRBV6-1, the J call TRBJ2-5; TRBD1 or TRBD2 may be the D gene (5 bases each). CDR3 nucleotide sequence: TGTGCCAGCAGTGAAGCGACTGAGGGGATCCGAGAGACCCAGTACTTC. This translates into CASSEATEGIRETQYF.